The rows below give T cell receptor beta chains drawn from one sample of a study of blood T cell repertoires in COVID-19. Libraries were prepared by immunoSEQ multiplex PCR; TCRdb keeps only in-frame clonotypes and omits some of them. The sample holds approximately 280,000 clones; about four fifths are singletons and the top ten take approximately 5%. Sequencing was carried out using PBMCs or T cells enriched from blood (not recorded which). All receptors come from a man aged 40-49 years who had been exposed to COVID-19. Both conserved end residues are part of each CDR3. A D gene is named only where the DNA matches it firmly. Rows give clone size only sometimes, using once, few, many, or a class for an expanded clone.

clone_size d_call j_call v_call cdr3_nt cdr3_aa
. . TRBJ2-1 TRBV30 TGTGCCTGGGGGAGCTGGAATGAGCAGTTCTTC CAWGSWNEQFF
. . TRBJ1-1 TRBV29-1 TGCAGCGTTGCTGGGCATAACACTGAAGCTTTCTTT CSVAGHNTEAFF
. TRBD1 TRBJ2-1 TRBV5-1 TGCGCCAGCAGCTTTTCTGGGGCCCGTCCGGGACAGGGGACGAATGAGCAGTTCTTC CASSFSGARPGQGTNEQFF
. . TRBJ2-7 TRBV19 TGTGCCAGTAGTTCCCCCCGGGACAACTACGAGCAGTACTTC CASSSPRDNYEQYF
. . TRBJ2-2 TRBV5-1 TGCGCCAGCAGCTCCCCAGGGACCGGGGAGCTGTTTTTT CASSSPGTGELFF
. . TRBJ2-1 TRBV10-2 TGCGCCAGCAGTGAGGTCCCTCGAGCGGGCGGAGACTACAATGAGCAGTTCTTC CASSEVPRAGGDYNEQFF
few TRBD2 TRBJ2-1 TRBV11-3 TGTGCCAGCAGCTTTTGGCTAGCGGGAGAAAATGAGCAGTTCTTC CASSFWLAGENEQFF
. . TRBJ2-1 TRBV7-8 TGTGCCAGCAGCTTACGGGGGAGACGAGAGCAGTTCTTC CASSLRGRREQFF
. TRBD2 TRBJ2-5 TRBV19 TGTGCCAGTAATCCGACTAGCGGGAGGGGGACCCAGTACTTC CASNPTSGRGTQYF
. . TRBJ1-2 TRBV6-4 TGTGCCAGCAGCCCGGGTCCGGCTTATGGCTACACCTTC CASSPGPAYGYTF